This T cell receptor beta chain was identified in a study of blood T cell repertoires in COVID-19. Study-level information: Sources were T cells, B-cell-depleted T cells, or PBMCs; the material itself was cDNA or gDNA.

V dropped 5 bases and J dropped 8 bases, with 15 bases sitting between them. The CDR3 length is 13 residues. Germline V gives CDR1 MNHEY, CDR2 SMNVEV (reference sequence). Clones were read by immunoSEQ multiplex PCR, and TCRdb kept only the in-frame ones, dropping some. The repertoire includes 200,000 to 250,000 clones, approximately 86% of them detected once, and around 1.3% sits in the top ten. This receptor was taken from a woman aged 25 to 39 with COVID-19, enrolled during active disease. The V call is TRBV27, the J call TRBJ1-2; possible D gene TRBD1, 6 bases. Sequencing was carried out using peripheral blood. The CDR3 region has the DNA TGTGCCAGCAGTACAGGGACATGGGAGGGCTACACCTTC. It codes for CASSTGTWEGYTF.